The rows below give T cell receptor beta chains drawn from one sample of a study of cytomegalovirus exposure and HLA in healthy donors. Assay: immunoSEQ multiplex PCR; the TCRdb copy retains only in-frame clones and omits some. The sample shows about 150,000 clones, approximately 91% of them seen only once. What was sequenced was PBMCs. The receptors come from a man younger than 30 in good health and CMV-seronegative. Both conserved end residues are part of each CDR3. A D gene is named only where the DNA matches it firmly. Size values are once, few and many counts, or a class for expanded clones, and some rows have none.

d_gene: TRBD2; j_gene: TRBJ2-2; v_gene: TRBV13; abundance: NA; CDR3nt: TGTGCCAGCCGCCACGAGGCTAGCGGGAGTGTCTTGAACACCGGGGAGCTGTTTTTT; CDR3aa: CASRHEASGSVLNTGELFF
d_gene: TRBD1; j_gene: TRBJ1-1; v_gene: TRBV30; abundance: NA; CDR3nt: TGTGCCTGGATCGGGGCAGGGGGGACTGAAGCTTTCTTT; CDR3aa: CAWIGAGGTEAFF
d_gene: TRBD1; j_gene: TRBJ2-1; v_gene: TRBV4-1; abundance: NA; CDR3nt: TGCGCCAGCAGCCAAGAAGGTGACAGGGAAGGTCATAATGAGCAGTTCTTC; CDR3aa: CASSQEGDREGHNEQFF
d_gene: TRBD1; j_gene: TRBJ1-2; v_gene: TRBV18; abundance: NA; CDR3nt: TGTGCCAGCACAACACAGGGGGCAGGGGCTAACTATGGCTACACCTTC; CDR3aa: CASTTQGAGANYGYTF
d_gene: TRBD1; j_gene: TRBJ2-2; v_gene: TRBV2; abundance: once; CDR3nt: TGTGCCAGCAGTGTTGGACAGGGCCTACTTGGCACCGGGGAGCTGTTTTTT; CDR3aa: CASSVGQGLLGTGELFF
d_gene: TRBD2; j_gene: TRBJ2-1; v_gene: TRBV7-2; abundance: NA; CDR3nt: TGTGCCAGCAGCTTTAGACTAGCGGGGCTCCCTAATGAGCAGTTCTTC; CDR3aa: CASSFRLAGLPNEQFF
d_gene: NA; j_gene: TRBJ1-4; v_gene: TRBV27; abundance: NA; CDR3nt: TGTGCCAGCAGTCCCCCCGGGGGGTCCAATGAAAAACTGTTTTTT; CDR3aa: CASSPPGGSNEKLFF
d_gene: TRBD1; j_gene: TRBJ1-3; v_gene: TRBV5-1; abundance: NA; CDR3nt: TGCGCCAGCAGCCAGAGACAGGGCTCTGGAAACACCATATATTTT; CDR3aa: CASSQRQGSGNTIYF
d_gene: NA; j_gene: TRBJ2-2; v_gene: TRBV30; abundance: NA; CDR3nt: TGTGCCTGGACGCTCATACCCGGGGGACGGACCGGGGAGCTGTTTTTT; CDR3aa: CAWTLIPGGRTGELFF
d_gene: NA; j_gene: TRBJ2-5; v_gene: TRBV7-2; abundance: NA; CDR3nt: TGTGCCAGCAGCTTATTAAAGCGGCAAGAGACCCAGTACTTC; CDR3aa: CASSLLKRQETQYF
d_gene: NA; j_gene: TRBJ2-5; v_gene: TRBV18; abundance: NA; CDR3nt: TGTGCCAGCTCATCGTACCAAGAGACCCAGTACTTC; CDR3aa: CASSSYQETQYF
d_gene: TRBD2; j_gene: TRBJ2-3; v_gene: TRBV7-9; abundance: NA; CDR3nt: TGTGCCAGTGGAGGGACTAGCGGGAGGACAGATACGCAGTATTTT; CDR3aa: CASGGTSGRTDTQYF
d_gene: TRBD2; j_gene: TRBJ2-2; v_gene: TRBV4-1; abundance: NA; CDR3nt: TGCGCCAGCAGCCAAGATCCTAGCGGGGGGGCCGGGGAGCTGTTTTTT; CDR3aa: CASSQDPSGGAGELFF
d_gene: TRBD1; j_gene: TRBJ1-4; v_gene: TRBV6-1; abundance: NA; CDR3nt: TGTGCCAGCAGACAAACAGGGGGAGTTGAAAAACTGTTTTTT; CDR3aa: CASRQTGGVEKLFF
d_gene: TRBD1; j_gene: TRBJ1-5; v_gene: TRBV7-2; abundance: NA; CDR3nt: TGTGCCAGCAGCGTGGGACAGGGGGTGAGACAGCCCCAGCATTTT; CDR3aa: CASSVGQGVRQPQHF
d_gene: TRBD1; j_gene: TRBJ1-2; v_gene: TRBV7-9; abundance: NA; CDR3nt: TGTGCCAGCAGCTGGACAGGGGGTGGAGGCTACACCTTC; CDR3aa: CASSWTGGGGYTF
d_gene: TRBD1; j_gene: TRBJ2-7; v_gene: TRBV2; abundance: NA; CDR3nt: TGTGCCGCCAGTGTATTCCAGGGGGACGAGGGCTACGAGCAGTACTTC; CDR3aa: CAASVFQGDEGYEQYF
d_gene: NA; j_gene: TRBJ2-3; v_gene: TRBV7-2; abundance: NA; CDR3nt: TGTGCCAGCAGCTTGGGAGTTCTCAGAGCAGATACGCAGTATTTT; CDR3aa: CASSLGVLRADTQYF
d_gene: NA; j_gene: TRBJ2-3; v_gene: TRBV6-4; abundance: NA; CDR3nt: TGTGCCAGCAGTTTATTACCGGGAGTAAGGGATACGCAGTATTTT; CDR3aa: CASSLLPGVRDTQYF
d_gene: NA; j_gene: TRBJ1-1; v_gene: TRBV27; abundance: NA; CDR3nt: TGTGCCAGCAGCCCGGGGTTGCGGACTGAAGCTTTCTTT; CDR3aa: CASSPGLRTEAFF
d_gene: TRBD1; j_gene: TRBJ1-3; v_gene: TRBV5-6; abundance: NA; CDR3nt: TGTGCCAGCAGCTTGGACAGGGGAACGAACACCATATATTTT; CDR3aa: CASSLDRGTNTIYF
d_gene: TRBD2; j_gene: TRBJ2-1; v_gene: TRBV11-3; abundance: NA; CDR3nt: TGTGCCAGCAGCCACGGACTAGCGAGTGAGCAGTTCTTC; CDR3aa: CASSHGLASEQFF
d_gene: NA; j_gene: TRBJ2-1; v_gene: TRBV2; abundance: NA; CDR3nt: TGTGCCAGCAGTGAAATAGTAGCAGCCGTCAAGCAGTTCTTC; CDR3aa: CASSEIVAAVKQFF
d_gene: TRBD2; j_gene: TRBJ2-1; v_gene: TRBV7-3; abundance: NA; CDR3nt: TGTGCCAGCAGCTTAACTAGCGGGTCTAATGAGCAGTTCTTC; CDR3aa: CASSLTSGSNEQFF
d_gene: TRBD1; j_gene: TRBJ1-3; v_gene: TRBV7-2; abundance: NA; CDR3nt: TGTGCCAGCAGCTTAGGGGCAGGGGGCCACTCTGGAAACACCATATATTTT; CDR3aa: CASSLGAGGHSGNTIYF
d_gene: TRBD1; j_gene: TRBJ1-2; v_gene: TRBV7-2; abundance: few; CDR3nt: TGTGCCAGCACCAAACCCGACAGGGCGGATGGCTACACCTTC; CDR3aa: CASTKPDRADGYTF
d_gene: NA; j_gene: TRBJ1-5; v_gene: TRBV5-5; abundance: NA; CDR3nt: TGTGCCAGCAGCTTGGTTTCCGGGAGCAATCAGCCCCAGCATTTT; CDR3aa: CASSLVSGSNQPQHF
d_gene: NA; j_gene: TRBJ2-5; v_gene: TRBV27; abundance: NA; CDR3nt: TGTGCCAGCAGTTCCCCGTCGCAAGAGACCCAGTACTTC; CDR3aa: CASSSPSQETQYF
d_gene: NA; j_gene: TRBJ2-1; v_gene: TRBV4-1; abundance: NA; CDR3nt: TGCGCCAGCAGCCAAGGTTGGGTCGATCTAGCGCCTTCCTACAATGAGCAGTTCTTC; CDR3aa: CASSQGWVDLAPSYNEQFF
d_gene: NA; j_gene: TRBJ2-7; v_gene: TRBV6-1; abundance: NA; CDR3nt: TGTGCCAGCAGTGGTCTACAGGTATACACCTACGAGCAGTACTTC; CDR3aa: CASSGLQVYTYEQYF
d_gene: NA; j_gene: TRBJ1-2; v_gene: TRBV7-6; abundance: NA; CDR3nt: TGTGCCAGCAGCTTAGGAGGGAGGGAGGGCTACACCTTC; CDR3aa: CASSLGGREGYTF
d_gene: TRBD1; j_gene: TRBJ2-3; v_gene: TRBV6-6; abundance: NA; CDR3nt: TGTGCCAGCAGACCGACAGGGTATTCGACAGATACGCAGTATTTT; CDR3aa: CASRPTGYSTDTQYF
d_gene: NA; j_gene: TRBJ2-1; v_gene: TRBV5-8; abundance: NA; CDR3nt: TGTGCCAGCAGCCAAGACTTGCGAGTCTACAATGAGCAGTTCTTC; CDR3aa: CASSQDLRVYNEQFF
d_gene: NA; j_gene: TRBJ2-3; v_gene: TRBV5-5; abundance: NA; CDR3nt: TGTGCCAGCAGCTTGGCCTACGGTTTTCTGGATACGCAGTATTTT; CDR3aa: CASSLAYGFLDTQYF
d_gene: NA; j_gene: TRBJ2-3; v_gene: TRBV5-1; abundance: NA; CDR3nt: TGCGCCAGCAGCTTTGTCACCGGGACAACCGGGGATACGCAGTATTTT; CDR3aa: CASSFVTGTTGDTQYF
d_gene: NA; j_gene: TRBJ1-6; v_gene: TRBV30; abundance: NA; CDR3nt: TGTGCCCTATCCGGGGGTACGTCTGCCCCCCTCCACTTT; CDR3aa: CALSGGTSAPLHF
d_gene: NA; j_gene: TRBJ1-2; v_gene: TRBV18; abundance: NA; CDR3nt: TGTGCCAGCTCACCACTAGAGAACCCCTATGGCTACACCTTC; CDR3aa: CASSPLENPYGYTF
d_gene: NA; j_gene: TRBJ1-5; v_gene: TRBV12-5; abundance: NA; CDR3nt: TGTGCTAGTGGTTCCCCAGGGGATTGGAGCAATCAGCCCCAGCATTTT; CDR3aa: CASGSPGDWSNQPQHF
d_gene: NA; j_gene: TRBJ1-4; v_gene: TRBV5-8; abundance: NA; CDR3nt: TGTGCCAGCAACCTCAGATCGGGGATTAATGAAAAACTGTTTTTT; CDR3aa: CASNLRSGINEKLFF
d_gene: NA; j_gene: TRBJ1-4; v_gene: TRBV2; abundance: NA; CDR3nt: TGTGCCAGCAGTGAAGCGCGGCCAGCAACTAATGAAAAACTGTTTTTT; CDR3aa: CASSEARPATNEKLFF
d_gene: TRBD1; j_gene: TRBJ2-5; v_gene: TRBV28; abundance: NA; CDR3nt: TGTGCCAGCTGGGACAGACAAAGGGAGACCCAGTACTTC; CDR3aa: CASWDRQRETQYF
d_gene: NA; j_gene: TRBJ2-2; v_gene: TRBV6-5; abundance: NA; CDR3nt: TGTGCCAGCCGCCCTAGGGGCGTGGAAACCGGGGAGCTGTTTTTT; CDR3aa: CASRPRGVETGELFF
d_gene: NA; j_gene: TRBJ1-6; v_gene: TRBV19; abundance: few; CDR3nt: TGTGCCAGTCTTCCAGGGTCAGCATATAATTCACCCCTCCACTTT; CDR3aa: CASLPGSAYNSPLHF
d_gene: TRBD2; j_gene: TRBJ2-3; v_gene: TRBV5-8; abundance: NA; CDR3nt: TGTGCCAGCAGCTTGTCGTCTAGCGGGGCAGATACGCAGTATTTT; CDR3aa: CASSLSSSGADTQYF
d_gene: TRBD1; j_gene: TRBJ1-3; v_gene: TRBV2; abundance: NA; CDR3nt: TGTGCCAGCAGTGCAGGGGGTTGGACTGGAAACACCATATATTTT; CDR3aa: CASSAGGWTGNTIYF
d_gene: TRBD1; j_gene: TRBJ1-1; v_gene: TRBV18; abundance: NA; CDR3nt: TGTGCCAGCGACCCGGGACAGACGAACACTGAAGCTTTCTTT; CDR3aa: CASDPGQTNTEAFF